Given below is one TCR beta chain in context. The sample belongs to a study of T cell responses to AZD1222 COVID-19 vaccine. The trim removed 3 bases at V and 8 bases at J, leaving 6 bases unmatched. The germline gives CDR1 SEHNR, CDR2 FQNEAQ (reference sequence). The CDR3 covers 14 residues. Produced via immunoSEQ multiplex PCR; TCRdb's table is partial and in-frame only. The table includes some 190,000 clones, roughly 92% detected once. The genes are TRBV7-9 and TRBJ1-4; 7 nucleotides line up with TRBD1. The sample in question was peripheral blood, obtained on day 0 of AZD1222 vaccination. The TCR sequence derives from an adult in good health. The DNA of the CDR3 is TGTGCCAGCAGCTTTGGGCAGGGGGAGGAAAAACTGTTTTTT. It encodes CASSFGQGEEKLFF.